This T cell receptor beta chain was sequenced in a study of molecular identifiers for immune sequencing clone quantification. Study-level background: For replicates, RNA isolated from around 20,000 or 100,000 naive CD8 cells was divided into five portions, of which four were sequenced.

This clonotype was seen a handful of times. V lost 6 bases to trimming and J lost 0 bases; unmatched junction nucleotides: 5. CDR3 length: 16 amino acids. Looked up from germline, CDR1 is SGHVS and CDR2 is FQNEAQ. TCRdb independently ran MiXCR on the PCR reads; one entry per CDR3 protein. The data contain some 97,000 distinct CDR3 sequences, roughly 38% of them seen just once; the ten biggest clones take up 4% to 5%. The sequence derives from a human donor in good health. Some libraries in this study had Jurkat cell RNA spiked in. The sample was naive CD8+ T cells from blood, with Jurkat cell RNA spiked in. As for subset: FACS-sorted CD8+CD4-CCR7+CD45RA+ naive T cells. The rearrangement joins TRBV7-8 to TRBJ1-4; 9 bases align to TRBD1. As DNA, the CDR3 is TGTGCCAGCAGACAGGACAGGGGCGCAACTAATGAAAAACTGTTTTTT. Translating it yields CASRQDRGATNEKLFF.